This T cell receptor beta chain stems from a study of resident and recirculating memory T cells in vitiligo (dated by TCRdb to 2016 to 2018). For the study in its entirety: The study took epidermis from shave biopsies of two lesional and two nonlesional sites, plus PBMCs, from each of a few stable vitiligo patients for TCR beta sequencing. Without cell sorting, samples were homogenized immediately before genomic DNA was extracted using the Qiagen DNeasy Blood & Tissue Kit. The human TCR beta sequencing was designed to test whether specific clones found in lesional vitiligo skin differed from the clones found in nonlesional skin and in blood. What the research found in general, with its limitations: TCR sequences were not shared across biopsy sites or across patients, which suggests that different T cell clones infiltrate different lesions, a pattern described as private specificity. Mechanistic studies in the future are needed to assess how much the detected T cell clones and the human Trm pools versus Tcm pools each contribute. No unique dominant TCR clone was detected, and variation in clonality was observed among vitiligo lesions. By overlap and correlation analysis, no significant repertoire overlap was shown between biopsies, even within a single patient, except for each lesion compared with itself.

The immunoSEQ hsTCRB kit was used to amplify TCR beta chains from genomic DNA. TCR beta libraries were sequenced on an Illumina MiSeq instrument by the immunoSEQ service. The study's own analysis went as follows. Repertoire data were analyzed with the immunoSEQ Analyzer. TCRdb stores this immuneACCESS table with in-frame sequences only. Part of the clones is absent; in the studies checked, under half of the shortfall reflects unresolved V genes, and no reason is known for the rest. V and J calls and clone size are those listed in that table; D and trimming were worked out from the DNA. The sample has approximately 69,000 clones on record, approximately 91% of them singletons. The ten top clones hold 4.9% of the sample. As regards this clone: The antigen this receptor binds is unknown. No qualities accompany the bases; no much larger clone lies one base away.

Stable vitiligo was defined as no change in lesions over the previous 6 months. Stable patients also had to lack confetti depigmentation, a clinical sign of active vitiligo. Any patient who had received treatment in the previous three months was excluded. Ficoll density gradient centrifugation was used to isolate PBMCs from heparinized blood, after which the PBMCs were flash-frozen. V was cut back by 4 bases and J by 3 bases, leaving a gap of 13 bases between them. The CDR3 runs 15 amino acids, cysteine and phenylalanine included. The read is trimmed to its CDR3 DNA, 45 bases read in frame from base 1. Looking up the germline V gene (reference sequence) yields CDR1 PRHDT and CDR2 FYEKMQ.

Sequences were obtained from blood. The sequence links TRBV13 to TRBJ2-1; matching of 5 bases hints at TRBD1 as the D gene. The clonotype was recovered from a male donor with vitiligo. The sequenced DNA is TGTGCCAGCAGCTCTTGGACAACGAGCTACAATGAGCAGTTCTTC. This sequence encodes CASSSWTTSYNEQFF.